A single T cell receptor beta chain is shown here with its context. The identical CDR3 is also encoded by other nucleotide sequences in the sample. Sequencing was performed with immunoSEQ multiplex PCR; in TCRdb, only in-frame clones are kept and a portion is missing. The data hold 200,000 to 300,000 clones, with over 75% observed a single time. Germline lookup yields CDR1 LGHNA and CDR2 YSLEER. This CDR3 spans 14 amino acids. J gave up 2 bases and V 1 base, and 0 bases lay outside the gene matches. This entry comes from a study of blood T cell repertoires in COVID-19. Study details: Material from acute and convalescent COVID-19 was sourced from the United States, Italy and Spain.

Specimen: peripheral blood. The TCR was taken from a woman in her thirties with acute or convalescent COVID-19. The V call is TRBV4-3, the J call TRBJ2-7; 9 nucleotides line up with TRBD1. This chain's CDR3 is CASSQGQGAYEQYF. CDR3 coding DNA: TGCGCCAGCAGCCAAGGACAGGGGGCCTACGAGCAGTACTTC.